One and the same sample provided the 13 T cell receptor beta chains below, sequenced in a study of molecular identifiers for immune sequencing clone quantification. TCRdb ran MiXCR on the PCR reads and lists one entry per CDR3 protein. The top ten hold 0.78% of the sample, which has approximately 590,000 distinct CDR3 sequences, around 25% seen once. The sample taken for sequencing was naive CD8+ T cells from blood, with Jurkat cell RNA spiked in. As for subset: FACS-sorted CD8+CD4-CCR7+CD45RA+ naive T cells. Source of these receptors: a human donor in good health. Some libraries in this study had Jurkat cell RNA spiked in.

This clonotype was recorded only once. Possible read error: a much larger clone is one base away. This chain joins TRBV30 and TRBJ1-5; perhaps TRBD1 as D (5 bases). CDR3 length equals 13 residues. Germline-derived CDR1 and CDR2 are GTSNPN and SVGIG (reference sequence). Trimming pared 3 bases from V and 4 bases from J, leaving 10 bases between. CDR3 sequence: CAWRGPWNQPQHF. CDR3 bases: TGTGCCTGGAGGGGGCCATGGAATCAGCCCCAGCATTTT.

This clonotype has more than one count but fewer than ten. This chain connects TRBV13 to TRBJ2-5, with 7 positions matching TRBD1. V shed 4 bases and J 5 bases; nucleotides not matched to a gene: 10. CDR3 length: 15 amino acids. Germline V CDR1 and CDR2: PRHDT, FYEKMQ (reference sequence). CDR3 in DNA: TGTGCCAGCAGCTCGGCCCGGGACAGAGGGGAGACCCAGTACTTC. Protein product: CASSSARDRGETQYF.

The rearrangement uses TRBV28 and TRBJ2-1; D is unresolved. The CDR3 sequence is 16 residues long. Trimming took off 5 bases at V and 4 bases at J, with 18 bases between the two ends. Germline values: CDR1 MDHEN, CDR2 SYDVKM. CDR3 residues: CASSAAARIMYNEQFF. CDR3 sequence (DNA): TGTGCCAGCAGTGCTGCCGCTAGAATAATGTACAATGAGCAGTTCTTC. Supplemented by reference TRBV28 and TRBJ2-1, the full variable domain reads DVKVTQSSRYLVKRTGEKVFLECVQDMDHENMFWYRQDPGLGLRLIYFSYDVKMKEKGDIPEGYSVSREKKERFSLILESASTNQTSMYLCASSAAARIMYNEQFFGPGTRLTVL.

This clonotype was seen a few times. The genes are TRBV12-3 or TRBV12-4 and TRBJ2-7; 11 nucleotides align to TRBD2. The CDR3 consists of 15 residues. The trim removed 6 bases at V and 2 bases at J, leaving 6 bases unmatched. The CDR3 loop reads CASSPGLAVAYEQYF. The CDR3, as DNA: TGTGCCAGCAGCCCGGGACTAGCGGTCGCCTACGAGCAGTACTTC.

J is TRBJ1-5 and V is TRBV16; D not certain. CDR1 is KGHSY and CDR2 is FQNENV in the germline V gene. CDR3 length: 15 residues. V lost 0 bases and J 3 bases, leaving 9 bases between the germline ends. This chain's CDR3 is CASSQSEQFNQPQHF. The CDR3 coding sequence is TGTGCCAGCAGCCAATCTGAACAGTTCAATCAGCCCCAGCATTTT.

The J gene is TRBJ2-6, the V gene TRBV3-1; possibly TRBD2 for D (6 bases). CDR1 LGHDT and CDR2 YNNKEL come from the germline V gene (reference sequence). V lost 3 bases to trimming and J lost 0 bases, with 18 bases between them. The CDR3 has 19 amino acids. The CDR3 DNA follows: TGTGCCAGCAGCCAGCCCCTTGGGACTGCCGGCTCTGGGGCCAACGTCCTGACTTTC. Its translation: CASSQPLGTAGSGANVLTF. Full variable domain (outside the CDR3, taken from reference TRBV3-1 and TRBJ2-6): DTAVSQTPKYLVTQMGNDKSIKCEQNLGHDTMYWYKQDSKKFLKIMFSYNNKELIINETVPNRFSPKSPDKAHLNLHINSLELGDSAVYFCASSQPLGTAGSGANVLTFGAGSRLTVL.

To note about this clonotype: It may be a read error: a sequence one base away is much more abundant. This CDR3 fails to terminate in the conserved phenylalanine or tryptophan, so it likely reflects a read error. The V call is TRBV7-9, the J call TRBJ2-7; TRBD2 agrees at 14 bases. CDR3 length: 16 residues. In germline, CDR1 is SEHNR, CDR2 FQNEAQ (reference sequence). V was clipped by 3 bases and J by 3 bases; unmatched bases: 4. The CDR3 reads CASSFGTSGGDYEQYY. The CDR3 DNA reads TGTGCCAGCAGCTTCGGGACTAGCGGGGGAGACTACGAGCAGTACTAC.

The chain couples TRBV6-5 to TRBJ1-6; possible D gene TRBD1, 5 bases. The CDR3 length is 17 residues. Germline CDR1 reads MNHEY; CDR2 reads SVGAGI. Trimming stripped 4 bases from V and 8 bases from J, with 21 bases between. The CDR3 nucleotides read TGTGCCAGCAGTTCCCCACCGGGACCCATGGCGGATTCACCCCTCCACTTT. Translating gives CASSSPPGPMADSPLHF.

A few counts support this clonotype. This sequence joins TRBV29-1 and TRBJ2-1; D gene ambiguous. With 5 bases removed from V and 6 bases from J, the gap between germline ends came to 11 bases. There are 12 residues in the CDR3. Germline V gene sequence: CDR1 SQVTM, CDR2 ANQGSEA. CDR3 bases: TGCAGCGTTACATCAGACTTCAATGAGCAGTTCTTC. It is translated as CSVTSDFNEQFF.

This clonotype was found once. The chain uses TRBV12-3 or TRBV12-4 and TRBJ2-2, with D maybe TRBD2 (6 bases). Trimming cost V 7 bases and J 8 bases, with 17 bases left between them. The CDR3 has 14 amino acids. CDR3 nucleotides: TGTGCCAGCAACCTTCGCGGGGAGGCGGGGGAGCTGTTTTTT. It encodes CASNLRGEAGELFF.

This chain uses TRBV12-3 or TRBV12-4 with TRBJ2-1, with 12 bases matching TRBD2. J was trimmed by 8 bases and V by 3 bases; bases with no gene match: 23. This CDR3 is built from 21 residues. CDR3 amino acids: CASSFSYGARTSGTLMDEQFF. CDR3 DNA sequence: TGTGCCAGCAGTTTTTCATACGGGGCGAGGACTAGCGGGACCCTAATGGATGAGCAGTTCTTC.

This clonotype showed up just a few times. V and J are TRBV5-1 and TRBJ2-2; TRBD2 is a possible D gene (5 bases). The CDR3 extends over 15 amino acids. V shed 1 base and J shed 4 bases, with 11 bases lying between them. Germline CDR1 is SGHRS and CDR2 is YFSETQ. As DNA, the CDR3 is TGCGCCAGCAGCTTGTTCGACTACCTCACCGGGGAGCTGTTTTTT. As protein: CASSLFDYLTGELFF.

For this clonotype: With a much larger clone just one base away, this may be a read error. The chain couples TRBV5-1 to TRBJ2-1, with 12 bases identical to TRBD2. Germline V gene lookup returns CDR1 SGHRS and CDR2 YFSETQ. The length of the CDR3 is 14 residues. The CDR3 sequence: CASNLAGGPYEQSF. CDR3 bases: TGCGCCAGCAACCTAGCGGGGGGGCCCTATGAGCAGTCCTTC.